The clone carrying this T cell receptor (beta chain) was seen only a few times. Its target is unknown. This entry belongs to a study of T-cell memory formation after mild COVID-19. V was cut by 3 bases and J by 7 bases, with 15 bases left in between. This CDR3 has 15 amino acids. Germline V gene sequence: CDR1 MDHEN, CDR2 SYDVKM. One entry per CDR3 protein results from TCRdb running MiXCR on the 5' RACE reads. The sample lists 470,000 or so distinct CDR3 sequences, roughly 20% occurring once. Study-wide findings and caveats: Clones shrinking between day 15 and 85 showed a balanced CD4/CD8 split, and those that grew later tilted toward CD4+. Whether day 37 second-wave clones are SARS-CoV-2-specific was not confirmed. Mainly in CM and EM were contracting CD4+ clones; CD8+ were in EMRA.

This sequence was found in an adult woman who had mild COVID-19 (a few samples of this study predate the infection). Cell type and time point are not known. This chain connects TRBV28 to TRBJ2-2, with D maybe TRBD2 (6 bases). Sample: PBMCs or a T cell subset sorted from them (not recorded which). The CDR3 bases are TGTGCCAGCAGTTTCTCCGGGAGAGCGGGCGGGGAGCTGTTTTTT. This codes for CASSFSGRAGGELFF.